A single sample is the source of the 5 T cell receptor beta chains below, sequenced in a study of cytomegalovirus exposure and HLA in healthy donors. The PCR was carried out with 60 Vbeta primers and 13 Jbeta primers. The repertoire was sequenced with immunoSEQ multiplex PCR; TCRdb's copy has only in-frame clones and lacks some. The sample holds 150,000 or so clones, about 80% seen once. Sequencing was done on a sample of PBMCs. These TCRs come from a man aged 25-40 years in good health and CMV-seropositive.

The chain uses TRBV2 and TRBJ2-1; 8 bases are a match to TRBD2. The length of the CDR3 is 16 residues. Germline V lookup: CDR1 SNHLY, CDR2 FYNNEI. The J segment lost 5 bases and the V segment lost 7 bases, leaving 13 bases of the junction unmatched. The CDR3 bases are TGTGCCAGCAAGGAACAGTACGGGACTAGTAACAATGAGCAGTTCTTC. The encoded protein is CASKEQYGTSNNEQFF.

In its sample, this clone was seen once. The chain links TRBV27 to TRBJ1-5, with 7 bases matching TRBD1. With 3 bases clipped from V and 9 bases from J, the junction kept 8 bases outside the gene matches. The CDR3 sequence is 14 residues long. In germline, CDR1 is MNHEY, CDR2 SMNVEV (reference sequence). CDR3 nucleotide sequence: TGTGCCAGCAGTTTTGGACAGGCCGTAGGGCCCCAGCATTTT. It is translated as CASSFGQAVGPQHF.

This CDR3 is CASSRGQGAEKLFF. DNA of the CDR3: TGTGCCAGCTCACGCGGACAGGGGGCGGAAAAACTGTTTTTT. The chain combines TRBV18 with TRBJ1-4; 11 bases match TRBD1. The length of the CDR3 is 14 residues. Germline-derived CDR1 and CDR2 are KGHSH and LQKENI. J gave up 8 bases and V 4 bases, and 3 bases lay outside the gene matches.

This clone was observed a single time. This chain links TRBV4-2 with TRBJ2-7; the D gene is possibly TRBD2 (6 bases). Germline V CDR1 and CDR2: LGHNA, YNFKEQ. The CDR3 spans 15 residues. V was trimmed by 7 bases and J by 1 base, leaving 17 bases between them. CDR3 in amino acids: CASTPGLAKSYEQYF. CDR3 nucleotide sequence: TGTGCCAGCACCCCAGGGCTAGCGAAATCCTACGAGCAGTACTTC.

The chain recombines TRBV30 with TRBJ2-1; D uncertain. Per germline, CDR1 GTSNPN and CDR2 SVGIG (reference sequence). The CDR3 runs to 11 residues. Trimming removed 2 bases from V and 4 bases from J, with 3 bases in between. CDR3 residues: CAWSPYNEQFF. The CDR3 nucleotides read TGTGCCTGGAGTCCTTACAATGAGCAGTTCTTC.